One sample yielded the 31 T cell receptor beta chains listed below, sequenced in a study of shared clonotypes between healthy human individuals. Only in-frame clones appear in the TCRdb table, and some are missing; sequencing was by immunoSEQ multiplex PCR. The repertoire holds about 640,000 clones, with roughly 70% as singletons. The sample taken for sequencing was memory CD4+ T cells sorted from blood. The subset: CD45RA-negative fraction. The receptors originated from a woman in her twenties or thirties in good health.

This clone was found a few times. The V gene is TRBV6-5, the J gene TRBJ2-7; tentatively, D is TRBD1 or TRBD2 (7 bases each). V lost 4 bases, J lost 2 bases, and 18 bases lay in between. The CDR3 runs to 16 residues. Germline V gene sequence: CDR1 MNHEY, CDR2 SVGAGI. The CDR3: CASSLIQGEGTYEQYF. In DNA, the CDR3 is TGTGCCAGCAGTTTGATTCAGGGGGAGGGTACCTACGAGCAGTACTTC.

This chain connects TRBV14 to TRBJ2-1, with D hard to call. There are 12 residues in the CDR3. CDR1 is SGHDN and CDR2 is FVKESK in the germline V gene. V lost 4 bases and J 8 bases, leaving 9 bases between the germline ends. The CDR3: CASSPGIYEQFF. The CDR3 nucleotides are TGTGCCAGCAGCCCAGGCATTTATGAGCAGTTCTTC.

Details on this clone: A read error may account for a junction end that differs from germline. The rearrangement links TRBV7-8 to TRBJ2-7, with 8 bases that match TRBD1. CDR1 and CDR2 (germline): SGHVS, FQNEAQ. The CDR3 is made up of 15 amino acids. The DNA for the CDR3 is TGTGCCAGCACCTTAGACAGGGGTCGATCCTACGAGCAGTACTTC. Protein: CASTLDRGRSYEQYF.

This chain connects TRBV7-2 to TRBJ2-3; TRBD1 is a possible D gene (5 bases). Per the germline V gene, CDR1 is SGHTA and CDR2 is FQGNSA. CDR3 length: 12 amino acids. Trimming took 5 bases from V and 9 from J, leaving 12 bases between them. DNA for the CDR3: TGTGCCAGCAGCCCATCAGGGATAACGCAGTATTTT. It is translated as CASSPSGITQYF.

V usage is TRBV5-1 and J usage is TRBJ2-5, with 7 bases aligning to TRBD1. Per the germline V gene, CDR1 is SGHRS and CDR2 is YFSETQ. The CDR3 consists of 15 residues. Trimming took 4 bases from V and 5 from J; bases not matched to a gene: 11. CDR3 sequence reads: CASSTRQGSGETQYF. DNA of the CDR3: TGCGCCAGCAGCACGCGACAGGGATCAGGCGAGACCCAGTACTTC.

The J gene is TRBJ2-1, the V gene TRBV11-2, with TRBD2 matching 9 bases. Germline V lookup: CDR1 SGHAT, CDR2 FQNNGV. With 4 bases clipped from V and 0 bases from J, the junction kept 4 bases outside the gene matches. The CDR3 covers 16 residues. CDR3 loop: CASSSVAGVSYNEQFF. In nucleotides, the CDR3 is TGTGCCAGCAGCTCCGTAGCGGGAGTCTCCTACAATGAGCAGTTCTTC. The whole variable domain, filled in from reference TRBV11-2 and TRBJ2-1, reads EAGVAQSPRYKIIEKRQSVAFWCNPISGHATLYWYQQILGQGPKLLIQFQNNGVVDDSQLPKDRFSAERLKGVDSTLKIQPAKLEDSAVYLCASSSVAGVSYNEQFFGPGTRLTVL.

This chain connects TRBV28 to TRBJ2-7; 7 bases fit TRBD2. Germline CDR1 reads MDHEN; CDR2 reads SYDVKM. The CDR3 contains 15 residues. Trimming at V came to 7 bases and at J to 0 bases, leaving 9 bases not matched to a gene. CDR3 nucleotides: TGTGCCAGCATCGGGGGAGGGCTAAGCTCCTACGAGCAGTACTTC. Translation gives CASIGGGLSSYEQYF.

This clone was found many times. Other DNA sequences in this sample translate to the same CDR3. The J gene is TRBJ2-2, the V gene TRBV5-1; D not certain. The V gene lost 2 bases and the J gene lost 5 bases, with 7 bases spanning the gap. Germline CDR1 and CDR2: SGHRS and YFSETQ. The CDR3 totals 13 residues. Here the CDR3 reads CASSFGQTGELFF. The DNA of the CDR3 is TGCGCCAGCAGCTTCGGCCAAACCGGGGAGCTGTTTTTT.

As for this clone: One base away lies a much larger clone, so this may be a sequencing read error. The chain joins TRBV9 to TRBJ1-5, with D perhaps matching TRBD1 (6 bases). Germline V gene sequence: CDR1 SGDLS, CDR2 YYNGEE. The CDR3 is made up of 13 amino acids. Between the trimmed V and J ends, which lost 3 bases and 4 bases, there was a span of 8 bases. The CDR3 loop reads CASSADSNQPQHF. The DNA of the CDR3 is TGTGCCAGCAGCGCGGACAGTAATCAGCCCCAGCATTTT.

Only a few counts were recorded for this clone. This sequence joins TRBV18 and TRBJ1-1, with D unclear. The CDR3 runs 13 residues. Germline CDR1 and CDR2: KGHSH and LQKENI. V shed 3 bases and J shed 7 bases, with 12 bases lying between them. CDR3 sequence (DNA): TGTGCCAGCTCACCCCGTGATCGGGGTGAAGCTTTCTTT. It codes for CASSPRDRGEAFF.

The chain links TRBV11-2 to TRBJ2-1, with 9 positions matching TRBD1. Germline lookup yields CDR1 SGHAT and CDR2 FQNNGV. CDR3 size: 16 residues. Trimming removed 4 bases from V and 9 bases from J; junction bases left unmatched: 13. The CDR3 reads CASSSLKGQGFSEQFF. The CDR3 DNA sequence: TGTGCCAGCAGCTCATTGAAAGGACAGGGGTTCAGTGAGCAGTTCTTC.

This clone was observed at least ten times. V usage is TRBV6-5 and J usage is TRBJ2-5; 7 positions match TRBD1. The length of the CDR3 is 14 residues. V shed 7 bases and J 3 bases; nucleotides not matched to a gene: 8. Germline loops: CDR1 MNHEY, CDR2 SVGAGI. The chain's CDR3 is CASNLGTAKETQYF. CDR3 nucleotides: TGTGCCAGCAACCTAGGGACAGCCAAAGAGACCCAGTACTTC.

The chain combines TRBV28 with TRBJ1-1, with a weak D call TRBD1 (6 bases). Between the trimmed V and J ends, which lost 3 bases and 4 bases, there was a span of 18 bases. The CDR3 has 16 amino acids. Germline-derived CDR1 and CDR2 are MDHEN and SYDVKM. DNA for the CDR3: TGTGCCAGCAGTTTGGGTGGGGGCAGAGTGAGCACTGAAGCTTTCTTT. Protein: CASSLGGGRVSTEAFF.

The chain employs TRBV11-2 and TRBJ2-1, with 9 bases matching TRBD2. The CDR3 covers 19 residues. Germline trimming cut 1 base from V and 10 bases from J; bases unmatched to any gene: 20. Germline CDR1 and CDR2: SGHAT and FQNNGV. The CDR3 DNA reads TGTGCCAGCAGCTTAGCCTTTATTCGATCGCGGGAGGGACGATCCGAGCAGTTCTTC. Its translation: CASSLAFIRSREGRSEQFF.

The V and J genes are TRBV9 and TRBJ2-2; D might be TRBD2 (5 bases). The CDR3 spans 13 residues. Trimming pared 8 bases from V and 5 bases from J, leaving 13 bases between. From germline, CDR1 is SGDLS and CDR2 YYNGEE. CDR3 bases: TGTGCCAGTGGGCGGGTGGTTACCGGGGAGCTGTTTTTT. Its protein product is CASGRVVTGELFF. The complete variable domain, with remaining parts taken from reference TRBV9 and TRBJ2-2, reads DSGVTQTPKHLITATGQRVTLRCSPRSGDLSVYWYQQSLDQGLQFLIQYYNGEERAKGNILERFSAQQFPDLHSELNLSSLELGDSALYFCASGRVVTGELFFGEGSRLTVL.

The V gene is TRBV6-1, the J gene TRBJ2-2, with 8 bases identical to TRBD2. The CDR3 contains 15 residues. In germline, CDR1 is MNHNS, CDR2 SASEGT. The J segment lost 2 bases and the V segment lost 7 bases, leaving 6 bases of the junction unmatched. CDR3 nucleotides: TGTGCCAGCAACCCTAGCGGGCCCAACACCGGGGAGCTGTTTTTT. Encoded protein: CASNPSGPNTGELFF.

This sequence joins TRBV13 and TRBJ2-7; either TRBD1 or TRBD2 may supply D (5 bases each). CDR1 is PRHDT and CDR2 is FYEKMQ in the germline V gene (reference sequence). The CDR3 spans 13 residues. V was shortened by 1 base and J by 6 bases, with 10 bases between the two germline ends. CDR3 amino acids: CASSLERGPEQYF. CDR3 in DNA: TGTGCCAGCAGCTTAGAGAGGGGTCCCGAGCAGTACTTC.

As concerns this clone: This same CDR3 is encoded by further DNA sequences in the sample. The chain carries TRBV28 and TRBJ1-5, with D unresolved. The CDR3 sequence is 14 residues long. The germline V gene has CDR1 MDHEN and CDR2 SYDVKM. Trimming pared 3 bases from V and 1 base from J, leaving 7 bases between. CDR3 in DNA: TGTGCCAGCAGTTTTCACAGAAGCAATCAGCCCCAGCATTTT. This encodes CASSFHRSNQPQHF.

The chain combines TRBV10-3 with TRBJ1-1; 8 nucleotides align to TRBD1. Germline V gene sequence: CDR1 ENHRY, CDR2 SYGVKD. The J segment lost 4 bases and the V segment lost 10 bases, leaving 8 bases of the junction unmatched. The CDR3 extends over 13 amino acids. CDR3 DNA: TGTGCCAACAGACAGGGGCCGAGCACTGAAGCTTTCTTT. It encodes CANRQGPSTEAFF.

The gene calls are TRBV19 and TRBJ1-1; D call uncertain. The CDR3 sequence is 15 residues long. The V gene lost 3 bases and the J gene lost 1 base, with 12 bases spanning the gap. Per germline, CDR1 LNHDA and CDR2 SQIVND (reference sequence). CDR3 bases: TGTGCCAGTAGTATGTCGGGGTTCGGGAACACTGAAGCTTTCTTT. This codes for CASSMSGFGNTEAFF.

The rearrangement joins TRBV4-1 to TRBJ2-2; D gene uncertain. Germline loops: CDR1 MGHRA, CDR2 YSYEKL. The CDR3 extends over 16 amino acids. With 0 bases removed from V and 4 bases from J, the gap between germline ends came to 12 bases. This CDR3 is CASSQERGLPTGELFF. CDR3 DNA: TGCGCCAGCAGCCAAGAGAGAGGCCTCCCCACCGGGGAGCTGTTTTTT.

The chain links TRBV6-1 to TRBJ2-7; 9 bases fit TRBD2. The V segment lost 6 bases and the J segment 2 bases; nucleotides outside the gene matches: 8. The germline gives CDR1 MNHNS, CDR2 SASEGT. This CDR3 is 15 amino acids long. This chain's CDR3 is CASRTATSGTYEQYF. The CDR3 nucleotides are TGTGCCAGCAGAACGGCGACTAGCGGCACCTACGAGCAGTACTTC.

This clone showed up just once. The DNA for the CDR3 is TGTGCCAGCAGCCCTCACGGGGGTACCCGACTCGCCGAGACCCAGTACTTC. This translates into CASSPHGGTRLAETQYF. V usage is TRBV7-2 and J usage is TRBJ2-5, with D possibly matching TRBD2 (6 bases). With 5 bases removed from V and 5 bases from J, the gap between germline ends came to 24 bases. Looked up from germline, CDR1 is SGHTA and CDR2 is FQGNSA. The CDR3 has 17 residues.

The chain links TRBV6-5 to TRBJ2-7; D may be TRBD2 (5 bases). This CDR3 is 15 amino acids long. Germline CDR1 MNHEY, CDR2 SVGAGI. The germline V and J ends were trimmed by 5 bases and 0 bases, with 14 bases remaining between them. The CDR3 bases are TGTGCCAGCAGTGGTCCGGGATCGAGCTCCTACGAGCAGTACTTC. Translation: CASSGPGSSSYEQYF.

J is TRBJ2-5 and V is TRBV5-1, with 7 bases matching TRBD1. Germline V lookup: CDR1 SGHRS, CDR2 YFSETQ. The CDR3 is 14 residues long. V gave up 2 bases and J gave up 1 base; unmatched junction bases: 2. The CDR3 is CASSFGTVQETQYF. CDR3 nucleotide sequence: TGCGCCAGCAGCTTCGGGACAGTCCAAGAGACCCAGTACTTC.

V and J are TRBV7-8 and TRBJ2-1; 11 bases match TRBD2. Germline V CDR1 and CDR2: SGHVS, FQNEAQ. This CDR3 spans 16 amino acids. The V segment lost 5 bases and the J segment 6 bases; nucleotides outside the gene matches: 9. The CDR3 reads CASSRSSTSGTNEQFF. In nucleotides, the CDR3 is TGTGCCAGCAGCCGCTCGTCGACTAGCGGGACCAATGAGCAGTTCTTC.

Note on this clone: Given a much more abundant clone one base away, this may be a read error. The DNA for the CDR3 is TGTGCCAGCAGTGCTAGCGGGAGATCCTACAATGAGCAGTTCTTC. Translated, it gives CASSASGRSYNEQFF. The chain combines TRBV28 with TRBJ2-1; 10 nucleotides agree with TRBD2. The germline gives CDR1 MDHEN, CDR2 SYDVKM. CDR3 length: 15 residues. Germline trimming cut 5 bases from V and 1 base from J; bases unmatched to any gene: 2.

The rearrangement links TRBV29-1 to TRBJ1-1; tentative D call: TRBD1 (5 bases). This CDR3 region has 12 residues. Germline loops: CDR1 SQVTM, CDR2 ANQGSEA. The germline V and J ends were trimmed by 6 bases and 1 base, with 9 bases remaining between them. CDR3 nucleotide sequence: TGCAGCGTCCATACAGGGAACACTGAAGCTTTCTTT. Protein: CSVHTGNTEAFF.

The genes are TRBV15 and TRBJ1-1; D might be TRBD1 (5 bases). The CDR3 length is 15 residues. Germline-derived CDR1 and CDR2 are LNHNV and YYDKDF (reference sequence). The V end was cut by 3 bases, the J end by 1 base, with 12 bases between. The CDR3 DNA is TGTGCCACCAGCAGGAAGGGGCGAGGGAACACTGAAGCTTTCTTT. Amino acid sequence: CATSRKGRGNTEAFF.

This clone occurred many times. The rearrangement joins TRBV6-4 to TRBJ2-7; D not certain. Trimming removed 0 bases at V and 3 bases at J, with 0 bases between. Germline V gives CDR1 MRHNA, CDR2 SNTAGT. The CDR3 is 11 amino acids. For the CDR3, the DNA is TGTGCCAGCAGTGACTCCTACGAGCAGTACTTC. It encodes CASSDSYEQYF.

The chain carries TRBV5-8 and TRBJ2-2, with 8 positions matching TRBD2. The CDR3 totals 16 residues. The V and J ends lost 2 bases and 0 bases, in that order; junction bases with no gene match: 3. CDR1 and CDR2 from the germline V gene are SGHTS and YDEGEE. The chain's CDR3 is CASSFGGRSNTGELFF. The CDR3 nucleotides read TGTGCCAGCAGCTTTGGCGGGAGGTCGAACACCGGGGAGCTGTTTTTT.